This T cell receptor (beta chain) originates from a study of human T cells and chemical hapten exposure. Time point specified: patch test 2, 6 weeks after DPC sensitization. The treatment denotes: therapeutic diphenylcyclopropenone sensitization with weekly scalp DPC. TCRdb recomputed calls from the RACE reads with MiXCR, one row per CDR3 protein. The sample has about 89,000 distinct CDR3 sequences, 9.5% to 11% seen once. V dropped 0 bases and J dropped 1 base, with 7 bases sitting between them. Germline CDR1 reads MNHEY; CDR2 reads SVGEGT. The CDR3 spans 15 residues. This receptor was taken from a man between 35 and 55 years old with alopecia areata. Some clones in this sample may be carry-over from other donors' samples. The chain links TRBV6-2 or TRBV6-3 to TRBJ1-5; D is ambiguous. Sequenced material: whole blood, taken in connection with sensitization to the hapten diphenylcyclopropenone (DPC). The CDR3 sequence: CASSYSRASNQPQHF. The CDR3 DNA reads TGTGCCAGCAGTTACTCGCGCGCCAGCAATCAGCCCCAGCATTTT.